These 32 T cell receptor beta chains share one sample of origin, sequenced in a study of shared clonotypes between healthy human individuals. Profiling relied on immunoSEQ multiplex PCR, and the TCRdb table lists in-frame clones only, not all of them. The sample consists of 600,000 to 750,000 clones, 72% of them appearing once. What was sequenced was memory CD4+ T cells sorted from blood. Specified subset: CD45RA-negative fraction. The receptors derive from a woman between 25 and 40 years old in good health.

The chain is built from TRBV10-3 and TRBJ1-4, with TRBD1 identical over 10 bases. J gave up 3 bases and V 10 bases, and 5 bases lay outside the gene matches. This CDR3 region has 14 residues. Germline CDR1 reads ENHRY; CDR2 reads SYGVKD. CDR3 residues: CASRDRGSNEKLFF. CDR3 DNA sequence: TGTGCCAGCAGGGACAGGGGTTCTAATGAAAAACTGTTTTTT.

This clone came up a few times. The genes are TRBV5-1 and TRBJ2-6; D could derive from TRBD1 or TRBD2 (6 bases each). Trimming left V 4 bases short and J 0 bases short, with 17 bases between. Germline CDR1 is SGHRS and CDR2 is YFSETQ. The CDR3 has 18 amino acids. The CDR3 DNA reads as TGCGCCAGCAGCAGGGGGGACACGCCGATCTCTGGGGCCAACGTCCTGACTTTC. Its protein product is CASSRGDTPISGANVLTF.

This clone showed up just once. V gene TRBV30 combines with J gene TRBJ2-3; 11 bases are shared with TRBD2. Trimming took 4 bases from V and 4 from J; bases not matched to a gene: 7. Germline V gives CDR1 GTSNPN, CDR2 SVGIG (reference sequence). The CDR3 spans 15 residues. CDR3 amino acids: CAWKKLAGVADTQYF. The DNA for the CDR3 is TGTGCCTGGAAAAAACTAGCGGGAGTGGCAGATACGCAGTATTTT. The whole variable domain, filled in from reference TRBV30 and TRBJ2-3, reads SQTIHQWPATLVQPVGSPLSLECTVEGTSNPNLYWYRQAAGRGLQLLFYSVGIGQISSEVPQNLSASRPQDRQFILSSKKLLLSDSGFYLCAWKKLAGVADTQYFGPGTRLTVL.

The CDR3 DNA is TGTGCCAGCAGCGTAGATGGGGCCCACAATGAGCAGTTCTTC. This codes for CASSVDGAHNEQFF. This rearrangement joins TRBV9 to TRBJ2-1; D is possibly TRBD1 (5 bases). The length of the CDR3 is 14 residues. Trimming cost V 0 bases and J 5 bases, with 9 bases left between them. Germline lookup yields CDR1 SGDLS and CDR2 YYNGEE.

The chain has TRBV7-8 and TRBJ2-7; TRBD2 matches 8 bases. The CDR3 runs to 16 residues. The germline V gene has CDR1 SGHVS and CDR2 FQNEAQ. V gave up 3 bases and J gave up 5 bases; unmatched junction bases: 12. The CDR3 coding sequence is TGTGCCAGCAGCTTCGGGACTAGAGGTTTATTCGACGAGCAGTACTTC. This encodes CASSFGTRGLFDEQYF. Drawing the rest from reference TRBV7-8 and TRBJ2-7, the complete variable domain is GAGVSQSPRYKVAKRGQDVALRCDPISGHVSLFWYQQALGQGPEFLTYFQNEAQLDKSGLPSDRFFAERPEGSVSTLKIQRTQQEDSAVYLCASSFGTRGLFDEQYFGPGTRLTVT.

A note on this clone: A read error may produce the germline difference seen at one junction end. The CDR3 reads CASSLSGLMLSNTGELFF. CDR3 bases: TGTGCCAGCAGTCTATCGGGACTGATGCTCTCGAACACCGGGGAGCTGTTTTTT. V is TRBV27 and J is TRBJ2-2, with D tentatively TRBD2 (6 bases). The CDR3 has 18 amino acids. The germline CDR1 and CDR2 sequences are MNHEY and SMNVEV (reference sequence).

The chain employs TRBV2 and TRBJ2-6, with 11 bases matching TRBD2. The CDR3 consists of 17 residues. Germline V gene data show CDR1 as SNHLY and CDR2 as FYNNEI. The trim removed 7 bases at V and 4 bases at J, leaving 9 bases unmatched. CDR3 coding DNA: TGTGCCAGCACCCCACTAGCGGGAGTCTCCGGGGCCAACGTCCTGACTTTC. Protein sequence: CASTPLAGVSGANVLTF. The full variable domain, completed using reference TRBV2 and TRBJ2-6, is EPEVTQTPSHQVTQMGQEVILRCVPISNHLYFYWYRQILGQKVEFLVSFYNNEISEKSEIFDDQFSVERPDGSNFTLKIRSTKLEDSAMYFCASTPLAGVSGANVLTFGAGSRLTVL.

This chain links TRBV5-1 with TRBJ2-2, with 8 nucleotides matching TRBD1. CDR3 size: 15 residues. Germline V gene data show CDR1 as SGHRS and CDR2 as YFSETQ. Germline trimming cut 2 bases from V and 6 bases from J; bases unmatched to any gene: 6. CDR3 residues: CASSFRDRRSGELFF. DNA of the CDR3: TGCGCCAGCAGCTTTAGGGACAGGCGGTCCGGGGAGCTGTTTTTT.

The chain combines TRBV9 with TRBJ2-1, with D possibly being TRBD1 (6 bases). Trimming removed 0 bases from V and 9 bases from J, with 19 bases in between. From germline, CDR1 is SGDLS and CDR2 YYNGEE. This CDR3 comprises 16 residues. In nucleotides, the CDR3 is TGTGCCAGCAGCGTAGGTGGGGGCTCCAGTAGAGGTGAGCAGTTCTTC. Translation: CASSVGGGSSRGEQFF.

The chain uses TRBV28 and TRBJ2-7, with 7 bases that match TRBD1. The germline V gene encodes CDR1 MDHEN and CDR2 SYDVKM. Trimming removed 4 bases from V and 2 bases from J; junction bases left unmatched: 8. This CDR3 comprises 15 residues. The CDR3 loop is CASSSIRDSPYEQYF. In DNA form, the CDR3 reads TGTGCCAGCAGTTCAATCCGGGACAGCCCCTACGAGCAGTACTTC.

The genes are TRBV6-4 and TRBJ1-1, with D possibly TRBD1 on 5 matching bases. V was trimmed by 6 bases and J by 9 bases, leaving 26 bases between them. Germline lookup yields CDR1 MRHNA and CDR2 SNTAGT. The CDR3 spans 16 residues. DNA for the CDR3: TGTGCCAGCAGCACTCTAGGGACCTCTCTCCTCCCCAAAGCTTTCTTT. Amino acids: CASSTLGTSLLPKAFF.

The chain couples TRBV20-1 to TRBJ1-2, with 7 bases matching TRBD1. Germline V gene data show CDR1 as DFQATT and CDR2 as SNEGSKA (reference sequence). The CDR3 totals 10 residues. The V and J ends lost 6 bases and 14 bases, in that order; junction bases with no gene match: 9. CDR3 loop: CSAGGQPSTF. The CDR3 DNA sequence: TGCAGTGCGGGGGGACAGCCTTCTACCTTC.

This chain connects TRBV29-1 to TRBJ2-3; a weak D match, TRBD1 (5 bases). V was pared by 7 bases and J by 4 bases, with 15 bases between. The CDR3 is 13 residues long. The germline V gene has CDR1 SQVTM and CDR2 ANQGSEA. The CDR3 region has the DNA TGCAGCGCTTGTTTTGGGGCGTCAGATACGCAGTATTTT. This gives the protein CSACFGASDTQYF.

This clone has ten or more counts. This chain joins TRBV6-6 and TRBJ1-2, with TRBD1 identical over 9 bases. V trimming: 7 bases; J trimming: 0 bases; junction bases outside the gene matches: 9. The germline CDR1 and CDR2 sequences are MNHNY and SVGAGI (reference sequence). This CDR3 spans 16 amino acids. The CDR3 nucleotides read TGTGCCAGCACCCCGGGACAGGGTAGAGCTAACTATGGCTACACCTTC. Translation gives CASTPGQGRANYGYTF.

V and J are TRBV7-8 and TRBJ2-2, with D possibly being TRBD2 (5 bases). With 0 bases removed from V and 0 bases from J, the gap between germline ends came to 8 bases. The CDR3 consists of 16 residues. Germline values: CDR1 SGHVS, CDR2 FQNEAQ. The CDR3, as DNA: TGTGCCAGCAGCTTAGCTCCCGGGACGAACACCGGGGAGCTGTTTTTT. Translated, it gives CASSLAPGTNTGELFF.

This clone was counted a single time. The chain combines TRBV7-2 with TRBJ1-3, with D maybe TRBD1 (5 bases). The V gene lost 2 bases and the J gene lost 0 bases, with 8 bases spanning the gap. The CDR3 sequence is 15 residues long. Germline loops: CDR1 SGHTA, CDR2 FQGNSA. The CDR3 here is CASSLSTVSGNTIYF. CDR3 DNA sequence: TGTGCCAGCAGCTTATCGACAGTCTCTGGAAACACCATATATTTT. Full variable domain (outside the CDR3, taken from reference TRBV7-2 and TRBJ1-3): GAGVSQSPSNKVTEKGKDVELRCDPISGHTALYWYRQSLGQGLEFLIYFQGNSAPDKSGLPSDRFSAERTGGSVSTLTIQRTQQEDSAVYLCASSLSTVSGNTIYFGEGSWLTVV.

The chain joins TRBV28 to TRBJ1-1; D not resolved. Germline CDR1 and CDR2: MDHEN and SYDVKM. The V end lost 6 bases, the J end lost 3 bases, and 8 bases lay between the germline ends. The CDR3 consists of 12 residues. The DNA for the CDR3 is TGTGCCAGCAGACTGAGTTACACTGAAGCTTTCTTT. It encodes CASRLSYTEAFF.

This clone was found a few times. The chain carries TRBV25-1 and TRBJ2-2; tentatively, D is TRBD2 (6 bases). The V gene lost 6 bases and the J gene lost 7 bases, with 15 bases spanning the gap. CDR3 length: 14 residues. Germline V gene sequence: CDR1 MGHDK, CDR2 SYGVNS. The chain's CDR3 is CASRSLGEVGELFF. The CDR3 nucleotides read TGTGCCAGCAGATCACTGGGGGAGGTCGGGGAGCTGTTTTTT.

The J gene is TRBJ2-7, the V gene TRBV2; 9 positions agree with TRBD1. CDR1 and CDR2 from the germline V gene are SNHLY and FYNNEI. Germline trimming cut 6 bases from V and 12 bases from J; bases unmatched to any gene: 12. The CDR3 has 13 residues. The CDR3 spells CASREDRGWAPYF. For the CDR3, the DNA is TGTGCCAGCAGAGAGGACAGGGGCTGGGCCCCGTACTTC.

The chain joins TRBV2 to TRBJ2-7; the match to TRBD2 covers 8 bases. The CDR3 loop spans 13 amino acids. Germline assignment: CDR1 SNHLY and CDR2 FYNNEI. The CDR3 loop reads CADAPGGVGEQYF. The CDR3 nucleotides read TGTGCGGACGCGCCGGGAGGGGTGGGGGAGCAGTACTTC.

The chain has TRBV5-6 and TRBJ1-5; 8 nucleotides line up with TRBD1. V lost 0 bases and J lost 7; bases outside the gene matches: 9. This CDR3 region has 16 residues. Germline V CDR1 and CDR2: SGHDT, YYEEEE. The CDR3 nucleotides read TGTGCCAGCAGCTTGGGGCCACAGGGGGGGTGGCAGCCCCAGCATTTT. Protein product: CASSLGPQGGWQPQHF. Drawing the rest from reference TRBV5-6 and TRBJ1-5, the complete variable domain is DAGVTQSPTHLIKTRGQQVTLRCSPKSGHDTVSWYQQALGQGPQFIFQYYEEEERQRGNFPDRFSGHQFPNYSSELNVNALLLGDSALYLCASSLGPQGGWQPQHFGDGTRLSIL.

The rearrangement links TRBV30 to TRBJ2-1; D is unresolved. The germline V gene encodes CDR1 GTSNPN and CDR2 SVGIG (reference sequence). The CDR3 consists of 18 residues. Trimming cost V 2 bases and J 0 bases, with 20 bases left between them. The DNA of the CDR3 is TGTGCCTGGAGTAACCCCCGTATGCGGCTCAGCTCCTACAATGAGCAGTTCTTC. It codes for CAWSNPRMRLSSYNEQFF.

This clone was picked up a small number of times. This chain uses TRBV11-2 with TRBJ1-1; D is uncertain. Between the trimmed V and J ends, which lost 5 bases and 5 bases, there was a span of 18 bases. The CDR3 runs 15 residues. Germline CDR1 and CDR2: SGHAT and FQNNGV. The CDR3 is CASSHTRAAGTEAFF. The CDR3 DNA reads as TGTGCCAGCAGCCACACTCGGGCGGCGGGGACTGAAGCTTTCTTT.

This clone showed up just a few times. The sample carries other DNA sequences with the same CDR3. The chain recombines TRBV5-1 with TRBJ2-7; 8 positions match TRBD1. Germline V gene lookup returns CDR1 SGHRS and CDR2 YFSETQ. After removal of 4 bases from V and 3 bases from J, the junction contained 3 bases not matched to a gene. The CDR3 consists of 13 residues. The CDR3 DNA is TGCGCCAGCAGCGCCGGACAGGGCTACGAGCAGTACTTC. Encoded protein: CASSAGQGYEQYF.

The genes are TRBV21-1 and TRBJ2-3; TRBD2, the table's D call, lacks a check against the DNA. TRBV21-1 is a documented pseudogene. The CDR3 is made up of 15 amino acids. CDR3 DNA: TGTGCCAGCAGCCCTCTTCGGTGTTGCACAGATACGCAGTATTTT. Its protein product is CASSPLRCCTDTQYF.

This chain links TRBV5-4 with TRBJ2-4; 12 bases fit TRBD2. Germline V gene data show CDR1 as SGHNT and CDR2 as YYREEE (reference sequence). This CDR3 has 15 amino acids. V shed 2 bases and J 8 bases; nucleotides not matched to a gene: 5. The CDR3 DNA reads as TGTGCCAGCAGCTTTAGGACTAGCGGGAATGACATTCAGTACTTC. Its translation: CASSFRTSGNDIQYF.

The chain combines TRBV28 with TRBJ1-2, with 7 bases identical to TRBD1. This CDR3 is built from 17 residues. Per germline, CDR1 MDHEN and CDR2 SYDVKM. The V segment lost 5 bases and the J segment 4 bases; nucleotides outside the gene matches: 16. CDR3 loop: CASSLSRHPGQIYGYTF. DNA of the CDR3: TGTGCCAGCAGTCTCTCTCGACATCCGGGACAGATCTATGGCTACACCTTC.

V is TRBV11-2 and J is TRBJ1-5, with TRBD1 matching over 7 bases. Unmatched junction bases numbered 9, after V lost 4 bases and J lost 0 bases. In germline, CDR1 is SGHAT, CDR2 FQNNGV. The CDR3 consists of 17 residues. The CDR3 bases are TGTGCCAGCAGCTCCCCGACAGGGTCGGATAGCAATCAGCCCCAGCATTTT. Translated: CASSSPTGSDSNQPQHF.

CDR3 DNA: TGTGCCAGCAGATTGGACAGATCAAAAAACATTCAGTACTTC. Its protein is CASRLDRSKNIQYF. V and J are TRBV7-2 and TRBJ2-4; D might be TRBD1 (6 bases). Trimming took off 6 bases at V and 4 bases at J, with 13 bases between the two ends. Germline V gene sequence: CDR1 SGHTA, CDR2 FQGNSA. The CDR3 is 14 residues long.

J is TRBJ1-5 and V is TRBV10-3, with 9 bases fitting TRBD1. The CDR3 runs to 15 residues. V lost 2 bases to trimming and J lost 7 bases; unmatched junction nucleotides: 6. From germline, CDR1 is ENHRY and CDR2 SYGVKD. This CDR3 is CAISEMGTGTQPQHF. In DNA form, the CDR3 reads TGTGCCATCAGTGAGATGGGGACAGGGACCCAGCCCCAGCATTTT.

V is TRBV19 and J is TRBJ2-1; D may be TRBD1 (5 bases). V was trimmed by 0 bases and J by 2 bases, leaving 11 bases between them. The germline gives CDR1 LNHDA, CDR2 SQIVND (reference sequence). This CDR3 comprises 16 residues. This chain's CDR3 is CASSIDGRVAYNEQFF. Here the CDR3 DNA reads TGTGCCAGTAGTATAGATGGCAGGGTAGCCTACAATGAGCAGTTCTTC.

Points on this clone: Other DNA sequences in this sample translate to the same CDR3. This chain joins TRBV18 and TRBJ2-2, with unresolved D. Trimming shortened V by 1 base and J by 6 bases, and 6 bases separated the two germline ends. CDR1 KGHSH and CDR2 LQKENI come from the germline V gene. The CDR3 loop spans 13 amino acids. CDR3 nucleotide sequence: TGTGCCAGCTCACCACTCGAGTCCGGGGAGCTGTTTTTT. The encoded protein is CASSPLESGELFF.